This T cell receptor beta chain stems from a study of Ad26.COV2.S vaccination and SARS-CoV-2 variants. At the level of the study: Intramuscularly, Ad26.COV2.S was given either once or twice, 56 days apart.

Clones were sequenced by immunoSEQ multiplex PCR, and TCRdb holds only the in-frame ones, with some missing. The data hold roughly 680,000 clones, with around 92% observed a single time. Study-wide results and caveats: Placebo recipients trailed vaccine recipients in spike-specific TCR breadth.

As for treatment: some 19 received Ad26.COV2.S at low or high dose, single or two shots; about five received placebo; per-sample allocation not given. Repertoires come from day 63 after the first vaccine or placebo injection. Regarding this clone: Its antigen is not identified.

This sample comprised peripheral blood, obtained in a trial of Ad26.COV2.S vaccine versus placebo. The sequence was collected from a person aged 18-65 years who received the Ad26.COV2.S COVID-19 vaccine or a placebo.

DNA of the CDR3: TGTGCCACCTTTATGGAGAATGAGCAGTTCTTC. It translates to CATFMENEQFF. The V call is TRBV10-3, the J call TRBJ2-1, with D unclear. This CDR3 has 11 amino acids. Deletions cut 10 bases from V and 7 bases from J, with 11 bases between. Germline V gene lookup returns CDR1 ENHRY and CDR2 SYGVKD.